What follows are 15 T cell receptor beta chains derived from one specimen sequenced in a study of blood T cell repertoires in COVID-19. TCRdb's table, derived via immunoSEQ multiplex PCR, lists solely in-frame clones and lacks some. This sample carries roughly 400,000 clones, 90% of them seen once, and the ten largest clones take around 0.6%. The sequenced sample consisted of PBMCs or T cells enriched from blood (not recorded which). These receptors came from a man between 18 and 35 years old who had recovered from COVID-19.

This chain joins TRBV25-1 and TRBJ1-6, with D perhaps matching TRBD1 (6 bases). V lost 2 bases and J lost 7, with 15 bases in between. The CDR3 sequence is 16 residues long. CDR1 MGHDK and CDR2 SYGVNS come from the germline V gene. CDR3: CASSEGRQGPNSPLHF. The CDR3, as DNA: TGTGCCAGCAGTGAAGGGCGGCAGGGGCCGAATTCACCCCTCCACTTT.

The chain carries TRBV6-5 and TRBJ1-1; D ambiguous. Germline V gives CDR1 MNHEY, CDR2 SVGAGI. The CDR3 sequence is 12 residues long. V lost 8 bases to trimming and J lost 7 bases, with 14 bases between them. CDR3: CASRGWVGEAFF. In nucleotides, the CDR3 is TGTGCCAGCCGAGGGTGGGTGGGTGAAGCTTTCTTT.

The V and J genes are TRBV3-1 (or the pseudogene TRBV3-2) and TRBJ2-7; D is ambiguous. V was clipped by 1 base and J by 2 bases, with 9 bases between them. CDR3 length: 14 residues. Germline V CDR1 and CDR2: LGHDT, YNNKEL (reference sequence). CDR3 sequence: CASSQGRSAYEQYF. CDR3 in DNA: TGTGCCAGCAGCCAAGGACGGAGCGCCTACGAGCAGTACTTC.

CDR3 region: CASSLAGQVNEKLFF. The CDR3 DNA reads TGCGCCAGCAGCTTGGCGGGACAGGTCAACGAAAAACTGTTTTTT. The V and J genes are TRBV5-1 and TRBJ1-4; TRBD1 agrees at 8 bases. After removal of 0 bases from V and 8 bases from J, the junction contained 6 bases not matched to a gene. This CDR3 is 15 amino acids long. Per the germline V gene, CDR1 is SGHRS and CDR2 is YFSETQ.

The chain combines TRBV3-1 (or the pseudogene TRBV3-2) with TRBJ1-2; no firm D call. CDR3 size: 18 residues. CDR1 and CDR2 (germline): LGHDT, YNNKEL (reference sequence). Deletions cut 2 bases from V and 0 bases from J, with 19 bases between. The CDR3 DNA is TGTGCCAGCAGCCAATCTCGGGATCGAACTATCACTAACTATGGCTACACCTTC. Its protein product is CASSQSRDRTITNYGYTF.

The sample holds a few counts of this clone. The chain joins TRBV5-5 to TRBJ1-1; 8 bases line up with TRBD1. The trim removed 4 bases at V and 2 bases at J, leaving 10 bases unmatched. Per the germline V gene, CDR1 is SGHKS and CDR2 is YYEKEE (reference sequence). CDR3 size: 16 residues. The CDR3 nucleotides are TGTGCCAGCAGCCGTACGACAGGGGCCAGAAACACTGAAGCTTTCTTT. The encoded protein is CASSRTTGARNTEAFF.

The rearrangement uses TRBV27 and TRBJ1-1; maybe TRBD1 (6 bases). The CDR3 runs to 14 residues. Between the trimmed V and J ends, which lost 7 bases and 1 base, there was a span of 13 bases. Germline values: CDR1 MNHEY, CDR2 SMNVEV (reference sequence). CDR3 in DNA: TGTGCCAGCACCCCTATACAGGGGAACACTGAAGCTTTCTTT. This encodes CASTPIQGNTEAFF.

This chain's CDR3 is CASSMNFREKLFF. CDR3 in DNA: TGTGCCAGTAGTATGAACTTTAGAGAAAAACTGTTTTTT. The chain has TRBV19 and TRBJ1-4; D is unresolved. CDR1 LNHDA and CDR2 SQIVND come from the germline V gene (reference sequence). Trimming shortened V by 3 bases and J by 8 bases, and 10 bases separated the two germline ends. The CDR3 totals 13 residues.

This chain joins TRBV5-4 and TRBJ1-3; tentative D call: TRBD1 (5 bases). CDR1 is SGHNT and CDR2 is YYREEE in the germline V gene (reference sequence). V lost 4 bases and J 4 bases, leaving 12 bases between the germline ends. The CDR3 has 14 residues. CDR3 bases: TGTGCCAGCAGCGACGGACAACTCGGAAACACCATATATTTT. Translated, it gives CASSDGQLGNTIYF.

The chain recombines TRBV12-5 with TRBJ2-3; 13 nucleotides line up with TRBD2. V shed 8 bases, J shed 3 bases, and the junction held 8 bases outside the gene matches. The V gene's germline CDR1 is LGHNT and CDR2 FRNRAP. The length of the CDR3 is 16 residues. The CDR3 sequence is CASLLSGLAGTDTQYF. CDR3 coding DNA: TGTGCTAGTCTTCTCTCGGGACTAGCGGGGACAGATACGCAGTATTTT.

V and J are TRBV27 and TRBJ1-2; D is perhaps TRBD1 (6 bases). In germline, CDR1 is MNHEY, CDR2 SMNVEV (reference sequence). CDR3 length: 15 residues. The V gene lost 2 bases and the J gene lost 4 bases, with 14 bases spanning the gap. CDR3 coding DNA: TGTGCCAGCAGTTTAATACAGGGTTTTGGCTATGGCTACACCTTC. It encodes CASSLIQGFGYGYTF.

V is TRBV28 and J is TRBJ1-5; a weak D match, TRBD1 (6 bases). The CDR3 consists of 12 residues. Germline lookup yields CDR1 MDHEN and CDR2 SYDVKM. Trimming cost V 5 bases and J 7 bases, with 9 bases left between them. The CDR3 bases are TGTGCCAGCAGTCCCCAGGGGCAGCCCCAGCATTTT. It is translated as CASSPQGQPQHF.

The J gene is TRBJ2-3, the V gene TRBV5-1, with TRBD1 matching over 7 bases. Germline V gives CDR1 SGHRS, CDR2 YFSETQ. The V segment lost 0 bases and the J segment 1 base; nucleotides outside the gene matches: 5. The CDR3 is made up of 16 amino acids. The CDR3 DNA follows: TGCGCCAGCAGCTTGGGCCGGGACAGTGGCACAGATACGCAGTATTTT. It translates to CASSLGRDSGTDTQYF.

The chain recombines TRBV10-3 with TRBJ1-2; 12 nucleotides match TRBD1. Germline CDR1 is ENHRY and CDR2 is SYGVKD. The CDR3 runs to 15 residues. Trimming removed 3 bases from V and 6 bases from J; junction bases left unmatched: 5. This chain's CDR3 is CAISDPGQGANGYTF. The CDR3, as DNA: TGTGCCATCAGTGACCCGGGACAGGGGGCGAATGGCTACACCTTC.

The rearrangement links TRBV29-1 to TRBJ1-2, with D hard to call. There are 12 residues in the CDR3. Germline V gene sequence: CDR1 SQVTM, CDR2 ANQGSEA. The ends were cut back, 3 bases at V and 4 bases at J, with 9 bases in the middle. The CDR3 here is CSVEAGSYGYTF. CDR3 sequence (DNA): TGCAGCGTTGAGGCAGGATCCTATGGCTACACCTTC.